A single T cell receptor (beta chain) is shown here with its context. The sample belongs to a study of cytomegalovirus exposure and HLA in healthy donors. The length of the CDR3 is 15 residues. V was clipped by 7 bases and J by 6 bases; unmatched bases: 14. Germline V gene lookup returns CDR1 GTSNPN and CDR2 SVGIG (reference sequence). The PCR was carried out with 60 Vbeta primers and 13 Jbeta primers. Here immunoSEQ multiplex PCR was the method, and the copy in TCRdb shows in-frame clones only, minus some. Here the sample spans 100,000 to 150,000 clones, about 74% being singletons. The TCR sequence derives from a woman aged 45-60 years in good health and CMV-seropositive. The genes are TRBV30 and TRBJ2-2, with 7 positions matching TRBD1. Specimen: PBMCs. CDR3 sequence (DNA): TGTGCCTTCAGCGGACAGGCTAAGGGCCCCGGGGAGCTGTTTTTT. The encoded protein is CAFSGQAKGPGELFF.